This record concerns one T cell receptor beta chain sequence. What it binds is unknown. The sample belongs to a study of siplizumab effects on memory and regulatory T cells. Study observations and caveats: Siplizumab brought about a significant reduction in alloreactive sequences traceable to unstimulated CD4+ memory cells.

CDR3 length equals 16 residues. The germline V gene encodes CDR1 MGHRA and CDR2 YSYEKL. The V end was cut by 0 bases, the J end by 7 bases, with 16 bases between. Here immunoSEQ multiplex PCR was the method, and the copy in TCRdb shows in-frame clones only, minus some. Here the sample spans about 68,000 clones, around 93% being singletons. The sample taken for sequencing was CD8+ T cells sorted from blood. J is TRBJ1-5 and V is TRBV4-1; D remains ambiguous. The sequence was obtained from a human donor in good health. The CDR3 coding sequence is TGCGCCAGCAGCCAAGATAATGGGTTAGCCGGGCAGCCCCAGCATTTT. This gives the protein CASSQDNGLAGQPQHF.